The 20 T cell receptor beta chains below come from one sample, sequenced in a study of shared clonotypes between healthy human individuals (dated by TCRdb to about 2020). CD8 naive samples consisted of CD45RO-negative cells that were positively selected for CCR7, yielding a CD45RA+CCR7+ population without TemRA cells. The receptor library was made with the immunoSEQ multiplex PCR assay. Drawn from immuneACCESS, this table holds only the in-frame rearrangements with V and J called that TCRdb kept. Clones are partly lost; checked studies trace under half to an unresolved V gene and leave the rest unexplained. A total of 2 million to 2.5 million clones appear in this sample, 90% to 95% of them only once. Under 2% of the sample comes from the top ten. Sequencing input: naive CD8+ T cells from PBMCs. Reading the label with the study, this specimen's cell subset or site is: CD45RA+CCR7+. The receptors shown here come from a young man in good health. Some clones in this sample may be carry-over from other donors' samples.

V usage is TRBV15 and J usage is TRBJ2-2; D is unclear. The germline V gene has CDR1 LNHNV and CDR2 YYDKDF (reference sequence). Trimming left V 0 bases short and J 4 bases short, with 15 bases between. This CDR3 region has 17 residues. The DNA of the CDR3 is TGTGCCACCAGCAGAGATCGATTGGGCGGAATCACCGGGGAGCTGTTTTTT. Its translation: CATSRDRLGGITGELFF.

The chain links TRBV15 to TRBJ2-7; TRBD2 matches 7 bases. After removal of 0 bases from V and 2 bases from J, the junction contained 4 bases not matched to a gene. The CDR3 covers 15 residues. Germline V gives CDR1 LNHNV, CDR2 YYDKDF (reference sequence). CDR3 nucleotides: TGTGCCACCAGCAGAGAGGGAGGGGCCGCCTACGAGCAGTACTTC. Residues: CATSREGGAAYEQYF.

The chain uses TRBV4-1 and TRBJ1-2; 8 bases agree with TRBD1. The CDR3 covers 16 residues. Trimming took 0 bases from V and 4 from J; bases not matched to a gene: 7. Germline V CDR1 and CDR2: MGHRA, YSYEKL. CDR3 nucleotides: TGCGCCAGCAGCCAAGATTTGAGACAGGGGTTCTATGGCTACACCTTC. Its translation: CASSQDLRQGFYGYTF.

The chain couples TRBV13 to TRBJ2-1; weak D call: TRBD2 (5 bases). The V and J ends lost 2 bases and 8 bases respectively, with 10 bases between them. The CDR3 extends over 13 amino acids. Germline V gene data show CDR1 as PRHDT and CDR2 as FYEKMQ (reference sequence). The CDR3 spells CASSLTRPDEQFF. Written as DNA, the CDR3 is TGTGCCAGCAGCTTAACTAGACCCGATGAGCAGTTCTTC.

This clone has only a few counts. This chain connects TRBV7-2 to TRBJ1-5; 8 bases line up with TRBD1. The J segment lost 6 bases and the V segment lost 4 bases, leaving 8 bases of the junction unmatched. Germline V gene sequence: CDR1 SGHTA, CDR2 FQGNSA. The CDR3 consists of 15 residues. The CDR3 is CASSSGQGRRQPQHF. Written as DNA, the CDR3 is TGTGCCAGCAGCTCCGGACAGGGACGGCGTCAGCCCCAGCATTTT.

The chain employs TRBV28 and TRBJ2-5; the match to TRBD1 covers 9 bases. Germline lookup yields CDR1 MDHEN and CDR2 SYDVKM. The CDR3 has 13 residues. The V and J ends lost 6 bases and 5 bases, in that order; junction bases with no gene match: 4. The CDR3 sequence: CASRGTGRETQYF. Here the CDR3 DNA reads TGTGCCAGCAGAGGGACAGGGAGGGAGACCCAGTACTTC. The variable domain in full, with the rest retrieved from reference TRBV28 and TRBJ2-5, is DVKVTQSSRYLVKRTGEKVFLECVQDMDHENMFWYRQDPGLGLRLIYFSYDVKMKEKGDIPEGYSVSREKKERFSLILESASTNQTSMYLCASRGTGRETQYFGPGTRLLVL.

The rearrangement joins TRBV6-6 to TRBJ1-4; D is undetermined. CDR3 length equals 15 residues. Germline loops: CDR1 MNHNY, CDR2 SVGAGI (reference sequence). The ends were cut back, 6 bases at V and 8 bases at J, with 19 bases in the middle. The CDR3 loop reads CASSQHPRVPEKLFF. The CDR3 DNA follows: TGTGCCAGCAGCCAACACCCACGGGTCCCCGAAAAACTGTTTTTT.

The chain employs TRBV19 and TRBJ2-1; unclear D gene. Germline loops: CDR1 LNHDA, CDR2 SQIVND (reference sequence). Trimming pared 6 bases from V and 8 bases from J, leaving 14 bases between. This CDR3 region has 13 residues. The chain's CDR3 is CASSTTPRYEQFF. For the CDR3, the DNA is TGTGCCAGTAGCACTACCCCTAGGTATGAGCAGTTCTTC.

There are a few counts of this clone. The gene calls are TRBV6-1 and TRBJ1-2; D gene unclear. V lost 5 bases to trimming and J lost 4 bases, with 5 bases between them. The CDR3 extends over 11 amino acids. Germline loops: CDR1 MNHNS, CDR2 SASEGT. CDR3 DNA sequence: TGTGCCAGCAGTTTCGGCTATGGCTACACCTTC. Its translation is CASSFGYGYTF.

This sequence joins TRBV9 and TRBJ2-5; the match to TRBD1 covers 8 bases. The CDR3 is made up of 15 amino acids. V dropped 2 bases and J dropped 5; count of bases not matched to a gene: 8. CDR1 is SGDLS, CDR2 YYNGEE, per germline. The CDR3 region is CASSVYDRGSETQYF. DNA for the CDR3: TGTGCCAGCAGCGTTTACGACAGGGGCAGTGAGACCCAGTACTTC.

This rearrangement joins TRBV4-3 to TRBJ2-1; TRBD2 agrees at 10 bases. The V and J ends lost 0 bases and 4 bases, in that order; junction bases with no gene match: 18. The CDR3 loop spans 21 amino acids. Germline V gene sequence: CDR1 LGHNA, CDR2 YSLEER. The DNA for the CDR3 is TGCGCCAGCAGCCAAGATTCTCGTGGGCTAGCGGGAGCCAGGGTTTACAATGAGCAGTTCTTC. It translates to CASSQDSRGLAGARVYNEQFF.

This clone came up once. This sequence joins TRBV7-9 and TRBJ2-1, with D unclear. Per germline, CDR1 SEHNR and CDR2 FQNEAQ (reference sequence). The CDR3 spans 14 residues. V lost 4 bases, J lost 3 bases, and 10 bases lay in between. The CDR3 coding sequence is TGTGCCAGCAGCTCCCCGACGGACTACAATGAGCAGTTCTTC. Encoded protein: CASSSPTDYNEQFF.

In regard to this clone: Other DNA sequences in this specimen translate into the identical CDR3. V usage is TRBV5-1 and J usage is TRBJ2-7; D unclear. Germline-derived CDR1 and CDR2 are SGHRS and YFSETQ. The length of the CDR3 is 14 residues. The V gene lost 0 bases and the J gene lost 4 bases, with 11 bases spanning the gap. The CDR3 region is CASSLVALGYEQYF. CDR3 nucleotides: TGCGCCAGCAGCTTGGTTGCCTTAGGATACGAGCAGTACTTC.

The J gene is TRBJ1-2, the V gene TRBV27; D unresolved. This CDR3 has 15 amino acids. Trimming took off 11 bases at V and 0 bases at J, with 19 bases between the two ends. CDR1 is MNHEY, CDR2 SMNVEV, per germline (reference sequence). CDR3 residues: CASGWATTSNYGYTF. DNA of the CDR3: TGTGCCTCGGGGTGGGCCACCACCTCTAACTATGGCTACACCTTC.

The J gene is TRBJ2-7, the V gene TRBV12-2; TRBD1 is the table's D call and was not checked against the DNA. TRBV12-2 constitutes a pseudogene. The CDR3 totals 15 residues. The CDR3, as DNA: TGTGCAAGTCGCTTCACGCCCTGGACAGGATGGGAGCAGTACTTC. Its translation: CASRFTPWTGWEQYF.

The chain is built from TRBV4-3 and TRBJ2-2; D is ambiguous. V was pared by 0 bases and J by 6 bases, with 17 bases between. The CDR3 totals 17 residues. Germline-derived CDR1 and CDR2 are LGHNA and YSLEER. The CDR3 is CASSQERVVANPGELFF. For the CDR3, the DNA is TGCGCCAGCAGCCAAGAACGAGTGGTAGCTAACCCCGGGGAGCTGTTTTTT.

This clone has a handful of counts. This chain joins TRBV9 and TRBJ2-2; 9 positions match TRBD1. Germline V gene lookup returns CDR1 SGDLS and CDR2 YYNGEE. The CDR3 extends over 16 amino acids. V shed 0 bases, J shed 6 bases, and the junction held 6 bases outside the gene matches. Here the CDR3 reads CASSVEGTGSPGELFF. The DNA of the CDR3 is TGTGCCAGCAGCGTAGAGGGGACAGGGTCCCCCGGGGAGCTGTTTTTT.

This rearrangement joins TRBV7-8 to TRBJ1-1; 7 bases map to TRBD1. Germline V gives CDR1 SGHVS, CDR2 FQNEAQ. V gave up 3 bases and J gave up 1 base; unmatched junction bases: 2. This CDR3 region has 14 residues. This CDR3 is CASSLGQSNTEAFF. Here the CDR3 DNA reads TGTGCCAGCAGCTTGGGACAGTCGAACACTGAAGCTTTCTTT.

This chain links TRBV10-2 with TRBJ2-1; D gene ambiguous. Trimming took 6 bases from V and 5 from J, leaving 14 bases between them. From germline, CDR1 is WSHSY and CDR2 SAAADI. The CDR3 is made up of 14 amino acids. Written as DNA, the CDR3 is TGCGCCAGCAGCTCTCCCATTGACGACAATGAGCAGTTCTTC. Amino acid sequence: CASSSPIDDNEQFF.

The rearrangement uses TRBV9 and TRBJ2-2, with a tentative D call TRBD2 (5 bases). In germline, CDR1 is SGDLS, CDR2 YYNGEE. The CDR3 totals 16 residues. The V gene lost 0 bases and the J gene lost 1 base, with 10 bases spanning the gap. CDR3 DNA sequence: TGTGCCAGCAGCGTAGTGGAGACTAAGAACACCGGGGAGCTGTTTTTT. Protein sequence: CASSVVETKNTGELFF.